This entry describes one T cell receptor (beta chain). The data derive from a study of CD8 T cells in ankylosing spondylitis. CDR3 length: 13 residues. Germline loops: CDR1 SQVTM, CDR2 ANQGSEA. Unmatched junction bases numbered 5, after V lost 7 bases and J lost 1 base. MiXCR, applied by TCRdb to the 5' RACE reads, yields one record per CDR3 protein. This sample has about 250,000 distinct CDR3 sequences, with 32% found just once. Sequenced sample: blood, either unsorted or a sorted T cell fraction (not recorded which). The sequence came from a male donor with ankylosing spondylitis or in good health (not recorded which). This chain links TRBV29-1 with TRBJ2-7; 9 nucleotides line up with TRBD2. CDR3: CSGRGGSSYEQYF. CDR3 DNA sequence: TGCAGCGGGCGGGGGGGCTCTTCCTACGAGCAGTACTTC.